This T cell receptor (beta chain) was obtained from a study of regulatory T cells in long-lasting Graves disease. General study points: TCR diversity in persistent Graves' patients was below that of newly diagnosed ones.

Sample time point: newly diagnosed GD, antithyroid drugs for less than 3 months. The TCR library was prepared using RNA isolated from PBMCs. EDTA tubes held approximately 9 milliliters of peripheral blood from each patient. V gave up 11 bases and J gave up 4 bases; unmatched junction bases: 11. The CDR3 is made up of 15 amino acids. Germline V gene sequence: CDR1 SEHNR, CDR2 FQNEAQ (reference sequence). A word on this clonotype: Antigen: not known.

Both iRepertoire HTBI primers and Arm-PCR of CDR3 regions were used to build the TCR beta libraries. TCRdb re-derived calls from the multiplex PCR reads in MiXCR, one entry per CDR3 protein. The sample includes 450,000 to 700,000 distinct CDR3 sequences, roughly 13% seen only once; the top ten take over 7.5%. These data were also filed under a second study, of T cells in Graves' hyperthyroidism and ophthalmopathy.

The chain combines TRBV7-9 with TRBJ2-1; 10 nucleotides align to TRBD2. Source: peripheral blood mononuclear cells (PBMCs), taken at new diagnosis, from a patient treated with antithyroid drugs. The clonotype originates from a man aged 30 to 45 with Graves disease. In DNA, the CDR3 is TGTGCCCTTCGCTCCGGGACTAGCGTATACAATGAGCAGTTCTTC. The encoded protein is CALRSGTSVYNEQFF.